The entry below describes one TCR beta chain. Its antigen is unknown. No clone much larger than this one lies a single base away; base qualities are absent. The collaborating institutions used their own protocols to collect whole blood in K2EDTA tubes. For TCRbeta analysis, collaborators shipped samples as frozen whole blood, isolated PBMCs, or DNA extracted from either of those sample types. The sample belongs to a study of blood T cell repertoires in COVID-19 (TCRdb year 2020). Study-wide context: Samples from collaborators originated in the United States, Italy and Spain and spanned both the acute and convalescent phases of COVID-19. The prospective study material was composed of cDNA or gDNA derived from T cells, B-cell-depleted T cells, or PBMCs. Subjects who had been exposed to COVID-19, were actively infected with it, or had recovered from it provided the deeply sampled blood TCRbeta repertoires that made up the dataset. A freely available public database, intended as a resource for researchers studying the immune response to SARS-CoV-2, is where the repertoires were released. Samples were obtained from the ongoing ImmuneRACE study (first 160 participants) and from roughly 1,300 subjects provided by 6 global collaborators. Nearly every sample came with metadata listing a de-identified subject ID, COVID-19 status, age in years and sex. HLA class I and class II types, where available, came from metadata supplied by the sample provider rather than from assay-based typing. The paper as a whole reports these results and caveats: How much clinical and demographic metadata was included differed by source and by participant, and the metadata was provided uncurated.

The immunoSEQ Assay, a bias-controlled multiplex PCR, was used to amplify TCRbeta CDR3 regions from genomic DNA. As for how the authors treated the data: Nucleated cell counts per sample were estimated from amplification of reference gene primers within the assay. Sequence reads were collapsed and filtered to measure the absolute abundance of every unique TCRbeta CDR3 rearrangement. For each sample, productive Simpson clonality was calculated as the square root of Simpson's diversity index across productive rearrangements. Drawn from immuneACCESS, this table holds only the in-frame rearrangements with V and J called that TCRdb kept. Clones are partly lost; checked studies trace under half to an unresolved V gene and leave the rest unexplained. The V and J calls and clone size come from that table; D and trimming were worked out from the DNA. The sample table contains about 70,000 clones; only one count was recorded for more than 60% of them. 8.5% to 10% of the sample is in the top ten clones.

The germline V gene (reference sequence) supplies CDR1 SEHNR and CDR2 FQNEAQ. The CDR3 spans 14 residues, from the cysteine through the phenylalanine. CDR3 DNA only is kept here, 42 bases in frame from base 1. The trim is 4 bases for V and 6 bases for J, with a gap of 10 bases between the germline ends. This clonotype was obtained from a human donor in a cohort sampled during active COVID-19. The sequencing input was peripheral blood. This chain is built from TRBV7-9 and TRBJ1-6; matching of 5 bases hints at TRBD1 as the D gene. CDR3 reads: CASSSTDINSPLHF. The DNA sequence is TGTGCCAGCAGCTCAACGGACATTAATTCACCCCTCCACTTT.